A selection of T cell receptor beta chains follows, all from one sample in a study of response to subunit inactivated influenza vaccine. MiXCR, applied by TCRdb to the RT-PCR reads, yields one record per CDR3 protein. The sample yields a few hundred thousand distinct CDR3 sequences, about a tenth seen once. The sequencing here drew on PBMCs from blood, taken more than 35 days after vaccination. The origin of the receptors is a middle-aged man who received an inactivated influenza vaccine. CDR3s include the opening cysteine and the closing phenylalanine or tryptophan. Fields, in order: V gene, D gene, J gene, clone size, CDR3 protein, CDR3 DNA. D genes are given only for firm matches. Clone sizes are given selectively: once, few, many, or a class where the clone is expanded.

>TRBV20-1|TRBD1|TRBJ2-5|few
CSARLDRGWETQYF
TGCAGTGCTAGGCTCGACAGGGGATGGGAGACCCAGTACTTC
>TRBV20-1|NA|TRBJ1-1|few
CSASWNLNTEAFF
TGCAGTGCTAGTTGGAATCTGAACACTGAAGCTTTCTTT
>TRBV10-2|TRBD1|TRBJ1-2|few
CASSDSGPDRAGYGYTF
TGCGCCAGCAGTGATTCCGGCCCGGACAGGGCGGGCTATGGCTACACCTTC
>TRBV3-1|TRBD1|TRBJ2-7|NA
CASSRGQGVYYEQYF
TGTGCCAGCAGCCGGGGACAGGGGGTCTACTACGAGCAGTACTTC
>TRBV7-9|NA|TRBJ1-1|NA
CASSLTNTAVVEAFF
TGTGCCAGCAGCCTTACCAATACGGCAGTCGTTGAAGCTTTCTTT
>TRBV20-1|TRBD1|TRBJ1-4|NA
CSAAPGTGSGKLFF
TGCAGTGCTGCCCCCGGGACAGGGTCCGGAAAACTGTTTTTT
>TRBV4-1|TRBD1|TRBJ2-7|many
CASSPTGTGFHEQYF
TGCGCCAGCAGTCCCACCGGGACAGGGTTCCACGAGCAGTACTTC
>TRBV5-5|NA|TRBJ1-2|NA
CASSLRDDANYGYTF
TGTGCCAGCAGCTTGAGGGACGACGCTAACTATGGCTACACCTTC
>TRBV4-3|NA|TRBJ2-3|many
CASSQREPGDTQYF
TGCGCCAGCAGCCAAAGGGAGCCAGGGGATACGCAGTATTTT
>TRBV6-1|NA|TRBJ2-7|few
CASSTQGQGPYEQYF
TGTGCCAGCAGCACACAAGGGCAGGGCCCCTACGAGCAGTACTTC
>TRBV4-1|TRBD1|TRBJ1-2|few
CASSQTPQGRGGYTF
TGCGCCAGCAGCCAAACTCCACAGGGGCGGGGAGGCTACACCTTC
>TRBV11-1|NA|TRBJ1-2|few
CASSLPIALQGSHYGYTF
TGTGCCAGCAGCTTACCCATTGCTTTACAGGGATCCCACTATGGCTACACCTTC
>TRBV6-6|NA|TRBJ1-1|many
CASGMNTEAFF
TGTGCCAGCGGGATGAACACTGAAGCTTTCTTT
>TRBV5-4|NA|TRBJ2-5|NA
CASSYLSGPEETQYF
TGTGCCAGCAGCTACCTCTCGGGCCCAGAGGAGACCCAGTACTTC
>TRBV29-1|TRBD2|TRBJ2-7|many
CSVGLAGPVYEQYF
TGCAGCGTGGGACTAGCGGGCCCCGTTTACGAGCAGTACTTC
>TRBV7-6|NA|TRBJ2-5|few
CASSLVGRGLSETQYF
TGTGCCAGCAGCTTAGTGGGCAGGGGATTGTCAGAGACCCAGTACTTC
>TRBV6-2/TRBV6-3|NA|TRBJ1-6|NA
CASRDIYNSPLHF
TGTGCCAGCAGAGACATCTATAATTCACCCCTCCACTTT